The 4 T cell receptor beta chains reported below all come from one sample, sequenced in a study of blood T cell repertoires in COVID-19. Here immunoSEQ multiplex PCR was the method, and the copy in TCRdb shows in-frame clones only, minus some. This sample yields roughly 260,000 clones, of which 80% to 90% are seen a single time; approximately 4.5% belongs to the top ten. The sequencing sample was made of peripheral blood. The receptors here all came from a woman in her 70s with acute or convalescent COVID-19.

The rearrangement joins TRBV7-9 to TRBJ1-1, with a possible D match to TRBD1 (5 bases). Germline V CDR1 and CDR2: SEHNR, FQNEAQ (reference sequence). The CDR3 has 15 amino acids. Trimming took off 3 bases at V and 4 bases at J, with 15 bases between the two ends. The CDR3 sequence is CASSFTGGSSTEAFF. As DNA, the CDR3 is TGTGCCAGCAGCTTCACGGGGGGGAGTAGCACTGAAGCTTTCTTT.

The V call is TRBV2, the J call TRBJ1-1; tentatively, D is TRBD1 (6 bases). Germline CDR1 reads SNHLY; CDR2 reads FYNNEI. CDR3 size: 14 residues. V lost 5 bases and J lost 5, with 15 bases in between. CDR3 coding DNA: TGTGCCAGCAGTCCATACAGGGCACGGACTGAAGCTTTCTTT. Protein product: CASSPYRARTEAFF.

The chain links TRBV28 to TRBJ1-1; a possible D gene is TRBD1 (5 bases). Trimming removed 2 bases at V and 1 base at J, with 14 bases between. The CDR3 contains 16 residues. Germline CDR1 MDHEN, CDR2 SYDVKM. The CDR3 protein is CASSLIDRVQNTEAFF. CDR3 coding DNA: TGTGCCAGCAGTTTAATAGACAGAGTCCAGAACACTGAAGCTTTCTTT.

This clone occurred once. This chain uses TRBV4-3 with TRBJ2-1; 7 nucleotides align to TRBD1. This CDR3 contains 15 residues. CDR1 LGHNA and CDR2 YSLEER come from the germline V gene. Trimming took 2 bases from V and 5 from J; bases not matched to a gene: 6. CDR3 amino acids: CASSQFGQANNEQFF. The CDR3 DNA sequence: TGCGCCAGCAGCCAATTCGGACAGGCGAACAATGAGCAGTTCTTC.